The source of this T cell receptor (beta chain) is a study of regulatory T cells in long-lasting Graves disease. As for the study in general: Newly diagnosed Graves' patients took antithyroid drugs under 3 months.

This clonotype has a handful of counts. Time point meaning: newly diagnosed GD, antithyroid drugs for less than 3 months. From RNA extracted from PBMCs, the TCR library was made. According to the study, TCR beta libraries were built with iRepertoire HTBI primers and CDR3-region Arm-PCR. TCRdb independently ran MiXCR on the multiplex PCR reads; one entry per CDR3 protein. The sample carries more than 350,000 distinct CDR3 sequences, about 15% recorded once. The CDR3 contains 13 residues. V was clipped by 7 bases and J by 7 bases; unmatched bases: 4. These data were also reused for a study on T cells in Graves' hyperthyroidism and ophthalmopathy. That source reports: Graves' hyperthyroidism showing no ophthalmopathy progression within 18 months was considered stable. Peripheral blood also featured most of the thyroid clonotypes expanded above 0.001.

This specimen consisted of peripheral blood mononuclear cells (PBMCs), obtained at new diagnosis, from a patient treated with antithyroid drugs. The chain is built from TRBV12-3 or TRBV12-4 and TRBJ1-4; TRBD1 agrees at 9 bases. This TCR derives from a woman in her 30s with Graves disease. The CDR3 loop reads CASTADRGEKLFF. The DNA of the CDR3 is TGTGCCAGCACCGCGGACAGGGGTGAAAAACTGTTTTTT.